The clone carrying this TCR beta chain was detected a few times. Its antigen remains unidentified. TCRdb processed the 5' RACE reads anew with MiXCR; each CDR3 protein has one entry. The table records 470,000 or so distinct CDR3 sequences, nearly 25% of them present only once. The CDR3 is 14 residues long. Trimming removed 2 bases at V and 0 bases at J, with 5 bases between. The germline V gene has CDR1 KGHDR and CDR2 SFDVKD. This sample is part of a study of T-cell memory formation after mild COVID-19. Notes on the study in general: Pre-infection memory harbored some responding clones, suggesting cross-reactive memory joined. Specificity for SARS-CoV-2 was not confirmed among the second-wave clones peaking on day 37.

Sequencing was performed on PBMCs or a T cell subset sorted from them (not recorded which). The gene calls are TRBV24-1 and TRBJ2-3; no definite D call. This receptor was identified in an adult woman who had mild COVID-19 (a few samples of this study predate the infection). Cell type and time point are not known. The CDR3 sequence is CATSDYSSTDTQYF. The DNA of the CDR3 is TGTGCCACCAGTGATTACTCTAGCACAGATACGCAGTATTTT.